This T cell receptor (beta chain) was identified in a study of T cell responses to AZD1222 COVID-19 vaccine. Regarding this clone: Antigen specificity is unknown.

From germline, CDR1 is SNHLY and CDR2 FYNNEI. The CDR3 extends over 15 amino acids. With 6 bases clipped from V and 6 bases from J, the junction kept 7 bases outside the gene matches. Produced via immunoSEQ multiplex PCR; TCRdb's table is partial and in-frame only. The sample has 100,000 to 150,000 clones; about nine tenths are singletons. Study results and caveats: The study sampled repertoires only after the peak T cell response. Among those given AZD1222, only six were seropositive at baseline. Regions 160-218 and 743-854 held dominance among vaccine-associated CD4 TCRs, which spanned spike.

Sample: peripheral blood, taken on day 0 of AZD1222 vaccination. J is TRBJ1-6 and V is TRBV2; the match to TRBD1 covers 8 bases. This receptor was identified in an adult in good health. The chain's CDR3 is CASRGDRGGNSPLHF. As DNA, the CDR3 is TGTGCCAGCAGGGGAGACAGGGGAGGTAATTCACCCCTCCACTTT. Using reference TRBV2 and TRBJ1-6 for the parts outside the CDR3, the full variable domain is EPEVTQTPSHQVTQMGQEVILRCVPISNHLYFYWYRQILGQKVEFLVSFYNNEISEKSEIFDDQFSVERPDGSNFTLKIRSTKLEDSAMYFCASRGDRGGNSPLHFGNGTRLTVT.